This T cell receptor (beta chain) was identified during a study of T cells in Graves' hyperthyroidism and ophthalmopathy. Trimming took off 6 bases at V and 6 bases at J, with 15 bases between the two ends. The CDR3 runs 14 residues. The germline CDR1 and CDR2 sequences are SGHAT and FQNNGV. RNA transcripts were the template for amplifying TCR beta CDR3 regions. In the first-round RT-PCR of the TCR CDR3, the HTBI primer set was used. TCRdb passed the multiplex PCR reads through MiXCR, listing each CDR3 protein once. The sample shows about half a million distinct CDR3 sequences, roughly 24% of them seen only once. Ten or more counts support this clonotype.

The chain employs TRBV11-2 and TRBJ1-3, with unresolved D. This TCR came from a woman aged 25-40 years with Graves' ophthalmopathy. Sequenced input: blood. CDR3 DNA: TGTGCCAGCAGTCCCGCTGGAGGCCCAAACACCATATATTTT. Translated, it gives CASSPAGGPNTIYF.